This T cell receptor (beta chain) stems from a study of blood T cells in healthy people across ages. This clonotype was counted a few times. Ranging in age from about 6 to 100, the donors were healthy Caucasian individuals from Russia. A minimum of 7 million PBMCs was isolated per sample. This CDR3 has 15 amino acids. Germline CDR1 is SGHTA and CDR2 is FQGNSA. The germline V and J ends were trimmed by 1 base and 0 bases, with 9 bases remaining between them. A sample-barcoded 5' primer and a J-beta primer mix were used in a second PCR of about 6 to 11 cycles. Carrying 12 random nucleotides, a template-switch adaptor labeled each individual cDNA molecule. A minimum of 2.5 million CDR3-containing paired-end reads was obtained for each sample. TCRdb redid the calling of the 5' RACE reads with MiXCR, one entry per CDR3 protein. The table has about 900,000 distinct CDR3 sequences, under 80% seen once.

Sequencing was done on a sample of blood. The receptor was derived from a man aged 30-40 years in good health. The rearrangement uses TRBV7-2 and TRBJ1-2; D is possibly TRBD1 (6 bases). The CDR3 DNA is TGTGCCAGCAGCTTAGGGCCAGGGGCTAACTATGGCTACACCTTC. Amino acids: CASSLGPGANYGYTF.